Presented here are 24 T cell receptor beta chains from one specimen sequenced in a study of T cell responses to AZD1222 COVID-19 vaccine. The data were produced by immunoSEQ multiplex PCR, yet TCRdb's version contains in-frame clones alone and is incomplete. This listing includes about 140,000 clones. The sequenced sample was peripheral blood. These receptor sequences come from an adult in good health.

This chain uses TRBV7-9 with TRBJ2-7; the D is unclear. V was pared by 2 bases and J by 0 bases, with 8 bases between. From germline, CDR1 is SEHNR and CDR2 FQNEAQ (reference sequence). This CDR3 contains 14 residues. In nucleotides, the CDR3 is TGTGCCAGCAGCTTACTCCCAAGCTCCTACGAGCAGTACTTC. Its translation: CASSLLPSSYEQYF.

The rearrangement uses TRBV11-3 and TRBJ1-1; the D gene is possibly TRBD1 (5 bases). CDR1 and CDR2 (germline): SGHNT, YENEEA. This CDR3 is built from 15 residues. The V end was cut by 1 base, the J end by 2 bases, with 11 bases between. The CDR3 DNA sequence: TGTGCCAGCAGCTTAGGGGGCGTAGGAAACACTGAAGCTTTCTTT. Translating it yields CASSLGGVGNTEAFF.

This chain links TRBV24-1 with TRBJ2-1; 11 bases map to TRBD1. V shed 3 bases and J 0 bases; nucleotides not matched to a gene: 3. Germline V CDR1 and CDR2: KGHDR, SFDVKD. This CDR3 spans 17 amino acids. CDR3 sequence: CATSDGQGAGSYNEQFF. CDR3 nucleotide sequence: TGTGCCACCAGTGATGGACAGGGGGCAGGCTCCTACAATGAGCAGTTCTTC.

The chain couples TRBV7-9 to TRBJ2-3; a weak D match, TRBD1 (6 bases). V was shortened by 4 bases and J by 2 bases, with 13 bases between the two germline ends. Germline V CDR1 and CDR2: SEHNR, FQNEAQ (reference sequence). CDR3 length equals 15 residues. The CDR3 reads CASSSRDTNTDTQYF. The CDR3 DNA reads TGTGCCAGCAGCTCCCGGGACACGAACACAGATACGCAGTATTTT.

The chain couples TRBV7-2 to TRBJ1-2, with D perhaps TRBD1 (6 bases). In germline, CDR1 is SGHTA, CDR2 FQGNSA. The CDR3 totals 14 residues. The V end lost 3 bases, the J end lost 2 bases, and 10 bases lay between the germline ends. CDR3 sequence (DNA): TGTGCCAGCAGCTTCCGGGACACGAACTATGGCTACACCTTC. It specifies CASSFRDTNYGYTF.

The chain recombines TRBV18 with TRBJ2-2; tentative D call: TRBD1 (5 bases). CDR1 is KGHSH and CDR2 is LQKENI in the germline V gene. The CDR3 totals 17 residues. Trimming shortened V by 1 base and J by 0 bases, and 12 bases separated the two germline ends. DNA for the CDR3: TGTGCCAGCTCACCACTCTTAGGGGAAGCGAACACCGGGGAGCTGTTTTTT. Its protein is CASSPLLGEANTGELFF. The full variable domain, completed using reference TRBV18 and TRBJ2-2, is NAGVMQNPRHLVRRRGQEARLRCSPMKGHSHVYWYRQLPEEGLKFMVYLQKENIIDESGMPKERFSAEFPKEGPSILRIQQVVRGDSAAYFCASSPLLGEANTGELFFGEGSRLTVL.

The chain combines TRBV5-1 with TRBJ1-2; tentatively, D is TRBD1 (5 bases). CDR3 length equals 13 residues. From germline, CDR1 is SGHRS and CDR2 YFSETQ. Trimming took off 5 bases at V and 2 bases at J, with 10 bases between the two ends. Written as DNA, the CDR3 is TGCGCCAGCAGACCGGGACTCAACTATGGCTACACCTTC. The encoded protein is CASRPGLNYGYTF. Filled out from reference TRBV5-1 and TRBJ1-2, the complete variable domain reads KAGVTQTPRYLIKTRGQQVTLSCSPISGHRSVSWYQQTPGQGLQFLFEYFSETQRNKGNFPGRFSGRQFSNSRSEMNVSTLELGDSALYLCASRPGLNYGYTFGSGTRLTVV.

The V gene is TRBV19, the J gene TRBJ1-2; the D is unclear. Looked up from germline, CDR1 is LNHDA and CDR2 is SQIVND (reference sequence). V lost 9 bases, J lost 4 bases, and 21 bases lay in between. The length of the CDR3 is 15 residues. CDR3 nucleotide sequence: TGTGCCAGCCATAGTGTGGGCAGCTCCTCCTATGGCTACACCTTC. Amino acid sequence: CASHSVGSSSYGYTF. Combining the CDR3 with reference TRBV19 and TRBJ1-2 gives the whole variable domain DGGITQSPKYLFRKEGQNVTLSCEQNLNHDAMYWYRQDPGQGLRLIYYSQIVNDFQKGDIAEGYSVSREKKESFPLTVTSAQKNPTAFYLCASHSVGSSSYGYTFGSGTRLTVV.

This sequence joins TRBV3-1 (or the pseudogene TRBV3-2) and TRBJ1-2; 7 nucleotides match TRBD1. This CDR3 has 14 amino acids. The V segment lost 3 bases and the J segment 8 bases; nucleotides outside the gene matches: 9. Looked up from germline, CDR1 is LGHDT and CDR2 is YNNKEL (reference sequence). The CDR3 sequence is CASSHAQGSRGYTF. The CDR3 region has the DNA TGTGCCAGCAGCCATGCACAGGGGAGCCGCGGCTACACCTTC.

The chain carries TRBV5-8 and TRBJ2-3; weak D call: TRBD2 (6 bases). The CDR3 runs 13 residues. The germline V gene encodes CDR1 SGHTS and CDR2 YDEGEE. Trimming shortened V by 2 bases and J by 4 bases, and 8 bases separated the two germline ends. CDR3 DNA sequence: TGTGCCAGCAGCTTCGGACTACCAGATACGCAGTATTTT. It specifies CASSFGLPDTQYF.

The rearrangement links TRBV30 to TRBJ1-1, with D possibly matching TRBD1 (5 bases). Germline V lookup: CDR1 GTSNPN, CDR2 SVGIG (reference sequence). V shed 5 bases and J shed 8 bases, with 21 bases lying between them. The CDR3 covers 14 residues. The CDR3 is CAWEEAGIQAEAFF. In DNA form, the CDR3 reads TGTGCCTGGGAGGAGGCAGGGATCCAGGCAGAAGCTTTCTTT.

The V and J genes are TRBV11-1 and TRBJ2-7; the D is unclear. V was pared by 5 bases and J by 0 bases, with 8 bases between. The CDR3 contains 13 residues. CDR1 and CDR2 (germline): SGHAT, FQDESV (reference sequence). CDR3 residues: CASSLDISYEQYF. The CDR3, as DNA: TGTGCCAGCAGCCTCGACATCTCCTACGAGCAGTACTTC.

The genes are TRBV7-2 and TRBJ2-7; TRBD2 aligns across 10 bases. The junction had 6 bases not matched to a gene; V was cut back by 5 bases and J by 2 bases. The CDR3 covers 15 residues. Looked up from germline, CDR1 is SGHTA and CDR2 is FQGNSA. CDR3 sequence: CASSRRTSGTYEQYF. The CDR3, as DNA: TGTGCCAGCAGCAGACGGACTAGCGGAACCTACGAGCAGTACTTC.

This chain joins TRBV5-1 and TRBJ1-1, with D unclear. The CDR3 contains 16 residues. V lost 7 bases and J 0 bases, leaving 19 bases between the germline ends. Germline CDR1 reads SGHRS; CDR2 reads YFSETQ. Written as DNA, the CDR3 is TGCGCCAGCGCGGCCAGCGAGCCTTTCATGAACACTGAAGCTTTCTTT. Protein product: CASAASEPFMNTEAFF.

This rearrangement joins TRBV7-9 to TRBJ1-1; D not certain. V lost 4 bases to trimming and J lost 6 bases, with 6 bases between them. CDR1 SEHNR and CDR2 FQNEAQ come from the germline V gene (reference sequence). CDR3 length: 11 amino acids. CDR3 protein: CASSSPPEAFF. The CDR3, as DNA: TGTGCCAGCAGCTCTCCCCCTGAAGCTTTCTTT.

This chain connects TRBV28 to TRBJ1-6, with TRBD1 as a possible D gene (5 bases). The V end was cut by 4 bases, the J end by 14 bases, with 21 bases between. The germline V gene encodes CDR1 MDHEN and CDR2 SYDVKM. This CDR3 comprises 15 residues. The CDR3 region has the DNA TGTGCCAGCAGTTCCCCCGGGACGGGTTACCAGGCCCTCCACTTT. Protein sequence: CASSSPGTGYQALHF.

The genes are TRBV18 and TRBJ1-3; perhaps TRBD1 as D (5 bases). Between the trimmed V and J ends, which lost 2 bases and 8 bases, there was a span of 10 bases. Germline V lookup: CDR1 KGHSH, CDR2 LQKENI. This CDR3 has 13 residues. CDR3 DNA: TGTGCCAGCTCACCAACGGGGGTCGACACCATATATTTT. Residues: CASSPTGVDTIYF.

Comment on this clone: The sample carries other DNA sequences with the same CDR3. The chain uses TRBV19 and TRBJ1-1, with D hard to call. V lost 4 bases to trimming and J lost 1 base, with 7 bases between them. Germline V gene lookup returns CDR1 LNHDA and CDR2 SQIVND (reference sequence). This CDR3 is 13 amino acids long. The CDR3 spells CASSTTGNTEAFF. In nucleotides, the CDR3 is TGTGCCAGTAGTACGACGGGGAACACTGAAGCTTTCTTT.

The rearrangement links TRBV20-1 to TRBJ1-4; D unclear. V gave up 6 bases and J gave up 8 bases, with 10 bases separating them. Germline lookup yields CDR1 DFQATT and CDR2 SNEGSKA (reference sequence). The CDR3 is made up of 11 amino acids. CDR3 residues: CSASQREKLFF. DNA for the CDR3: TGCAGTGCCTCCCAACGGGAAAAACTGTTTTTT.

CDR3 sequence: CASSLATRGPDEVRHEKLFF. Written as DNA, the CDR3 is TGCGCCAGCAGCTTGGCCACCAGGGGCCCCGACGAGGTCCGACATGAAAAACTGTTTTTT. The chain joins TRBV5-1 to TRBJ1-4; TRBD1 is a possible D gene (6 bases). Germline loops: CDR1 SGHRS, CDR2 YFSETQ. V lost 0 bases and J lost 6, with 27 bases in between. This CDR3 is 20 amino acids long.

The chain is built from TRBV30 and TRBJ2-7; perhaps TRBD2 as D (5 bases). Germline values: CDR1 GTSNPN, CDR2 SVGIG (reference sequence). This CDR3 has 15 amino acids. V was cut by 3 bases and J by 0 bases, with 15 bases left in between. The CDR3 nucleotides are TGTGCCTGGAGGGAGGCTTTTACAAGCTCCTACGAGCAGTACTTC. Encoded protein: CAWREAFTSSYEQYF.

The V and J genes are TRBV11-3 and TRBJ1-6; 9 positions match TRBD1. CDR3 size: 17 residues. The germline gives CDR1 SGHNT, CDR2 YENEEA. V gave up 2 bases and J gave up 4 bases; unmatched junction bases: 6. Here the CDR3 reads CASSLMGTGWYNSPLHF. For the CDR3, the DNA is TGTGCCAGCAGCTTAATGGGGACAGGGTGGTATAATTCACCCCTCCACTTT.

This chain joins TRBV18 and TRBJ2-7, with D unresolved. The V end lost 6 bases, the J end lost 2 bases, and 14 bases lay between the germline ends. Germline loops: CDR1 KGHSH, CDR2 LQKENI. The length of the CDR3 is 14 residues. The CDR3 region has the DNA TGTGCCAGCTCTCGCGGTCCAGATACCTACGAGCAGTACTTC. It yields the protein CASSRGPDTYEQYF.

The V and J genes are TRBV10-2 and TRBJ1-1; TRBD1 agrees at 8 bases. V lost 4 bases, J lost 4 bases, and 8 bases stayed unmatched. CDR3 length equals 15 residues. Per germline, CDR1 WSHSY and CDR2 SAAADI. For the CDR3, the DNA is TGCGCCAGCAGTGGGGCGACAGGGGATGGCACTGAAGCTTTCTTT. This translates into CASSGATGDGTEAFF.